This entry lists 20 T cell receptor beta chains sequenced from one sample in a study of radiotherapy plus CTLA-4 blockade in lung cancer. Clones were sequenced by immunoSEQ multiplex PCR, and TCRdb holds only the in-frame ones, with some missing. The data hold roughly 40,000 clones, with 60% to 80% observed a single time. The starting material was peripheral blood, obtained from a patient treated with radiotherapy plus ipilimumab. The receptors were sampled from a human donor with non-small cell lung cancer that progressed on radiotherapy plus ipilimumab.

Of note for this clone: A junction boundary mismatches the germline segment, possibly from a read error. The rearrangement joins TRBV18 to TRBJ1-6, with 10 bases aligning to TRBD1. Germline CDR1 is KGHSH and CDR2 is LQKENI. The CDR3 totals 15 residues. In DNA form, the CDR3 reads TGTGCCAGCTCCCCACGACAGGGGGCCAATTCACCCCTCCACTTT. Protein product: CASSPRQGANSPLHF.

This chain links TRBV9 with TRBJ1-5, with 9 bases identical to TRBD1. V was pared by 4 bases and J by 7 bases, with 9 bases of the junction left unmatched. CDR1 and CDR2 from the germline V gene are SGDLS and YYNGEE. This CDR3 region has 15 residues. The CDR3 reads CASSTGQGFGQPQHF. The CDR3 DNA follows: TGTGCCAGCAGCACCGGACAGGGGTTCGGGCAGCCCCAGCATTTT.

This sequence joins TRBV2 and TRBJ2-7; the match to TRBD2 covers 15 bases. The CDR3 is 15 residues long. V was pared by 6 bases and J by 12 bases, with 12 bases of the junction left unmatched. The V gene's germline CDR1 is SNHLY and CDR2 FYNNEI. The CDR3 region has the DNA TGTGCCAGCAGCCCCTGGACTAGCGGGGGGGGAATCTGGTACTTC. It yields the protein CASSPWTSGGGIWYF.

This clone occurred once. The rearrangement links TRBV19 to TRBJ1-2; possible D gene TRBD1, 6 bases. Looked up from germline, CDR1 is LNHDA and CDR2 is SQIVND (reference sequence). V lost 8 bases and J 7 bases, leaving 11 bases between the germline ends. The CDR3 extends over 11 amino acids. DNA of the CDR3: TGTGCCAGTCAACAGGGTCTTGGCTACACCTTC. As protein: CASQQGLGYTF.

This chain connects TRBV5-1 to TRBJ2-1; 9 bases map to TRBD1. The germline V gene encodes CDR1 SGHRS and CDR2 YFSETQ. The trim removed 7 bases at V and 7 bases at J, leaving 3 bases unmatched. The CDR3 covers 12 residues. This CDR3 reads CASRTGANEQFF. DNA for the CDR3: TGCGCCAGCCGGACAGGGGCTAATGAGCAGTTCTTC.

The chain joins TRBV6-5 to TRBJ1-1, with D tentatively TRBD1 (5 bases). The V end lost 6 bases, the J end lost 8 bases, and 10 bases lay between the germline ends. CDR3 length equals 11 residues. The germline V gene encodes CDR1 MNHEY and CDR2 SVGAGI. DNA of the CDR3: TGTGCCAGCAGCCGCGACAGAGAAGCTTTCTTT. Residues: CASSRDREAFF.

The chain has TRBV7-2 and TRBJ1-6; 10 positions match TRBD1. This CDR3 is built from 17 residues. Germline CDR1 SGHTA, CDR2 FQGNSA. V trimming: 5 bases; J trimming: 8 bases; junction bases outside the gene matches: 12. CDR3 residues: CASSRSRVGTGDSPLHF. The CDR3 nucleotides are TGTGCCAGCAGCCGAAGTAGAGTCGGGACAGGGGATTCACCCCTCCACTTT.

This clone showed up many times. This chain joins TRBV11-2 and TRBJ1-1, with no clear D. V was shortened by 0 bases and J by 4 bases, with 15 bases between the two germline ends. CDR1 and CDR2 from the germline V gene are SGHAT and FQNNGV. This CDR3 spans 16 amino acids. CDR3 DNA sequence: TGTGCCAGCAGCTTAGAGTTCGGGAAAAAGGGCACTGAAGCTTTCTTT. Translated: CASSLEFGKKGTEAFF.

This clone was found a few times. The chain combines TRBV6-5 with TRBJ2-7; 7 bases map to TRBD1. CDR3 length: 13 amino acids. CDR1 and CDR2 (germline): MNHEY, SVGAGI. V shed 6 bases and J 6 bases; nucleotides not matched to a gene: 8. The CDR3 loop is CASRGGQVGEQYF. The DNA of the CDR3 is TGTGCCAGCAGGGGTGGACAGGTCGGCGAGCAGTACTTC.

CDR3 bases: TGTGCCAGCAGCGGCTTACTAGCGGGCTTGGGGGAGCAGTACTTC. It translates to CASSGLLAGLGEQYF. The chain joins TRBV7-2 to TRBJ2-7; 9 bases match TRBD2. The CDR3 contains 15 residues. The V gene end was trimmed by 5 bases and the J gene end by 7 bases; junction bases not matched to a gene: 12. Germline V gives CDR1 SGHTA, CDR2 FQGNSA.

The V gene is TRBV5-1, the J gene TRBJ2-7; D gene uncertain. Deletions cut 0 bases from V and 2 bases from J, with 12 bases between. CDR1 and CDR2 from the germline V gene are SGHRS and YFSETQ. This CDR3 comprises 15 residues. The CDR3 nucleotides are TGCGCCAGCAGCTTGGGCACGGATACAGCCTACGAGCAGTACTTC. Translated, it gives CASSLGTDTAYEQYF.

This clone was seen a handful of times. V usage is TRBV7-3 and J usage is TRBJ2-1, with D maybe TRBD2 (6 bases). The CDR3 covers 14 residues. Germline V lookup: CDR1 SGHTA, CDR2 FQGTGA. V was trimmed by 2 bases and J by 6 bases, leaving 11 bases between them. The CDR3 bases are TGTGCCAGCAGCTTAGGGGCGGGGATCAATGAGCAGTTCTTC. Translation gives CASSLGAGINEQFF.

The gene calls are TRBV27 and TRBJ1-5; 7 bases map to TRBD1. The CDR3 contains 15 residues. Germline V lookup: CDR1 MNHEY, CDR2 SMNVEV (reference sequence). After removal of 6 bases from V and 0 bases from J, the junction contained 5 bases not matched to a gene. Written as DNA, the CDR3 is TGTGCCAGCAGGACAGGGATTATTAGCAATCAGCCCCAGCATTTT. Translated: CASRTGIISNQPQHF.

This clone has only a few counts. V and J are TRBV5-6 and TRBJ1-1; 9 bases are shared with TRBD1. Germline CDR1 and CDR2: SGHDT and YYEEEE. The CDR3 sequence is 13 residues long. Trimming at V came to 5 bases and at J to 3 bases, leaving 2 bases not matched to a gene. The CDR3 coding sequence is TGTGCCAGCAGGCGGGACAGGGACACTGAAGCTTTCTTT. This translates into CASRRDRDTEAFF.

The chain is built from TRBV4-2 and TRBJ2-5; D not certain. The DNA matches TRBJ2-7 better at its end, which makes the J call doubtful. Germline CDR1 LGHNA, CDR2 YNFKEQ. The CDR3 extends over 16 amino acids. CDR3 protein: CASSQDNTPGSYEQYF. As DNA, the CDR3 is TGTGCCAGCAGCCAAGATAATACCCCAGGTTCCTACGAGCAGTACTTC.

This chain uses TRBV19 with TRBJ2-7; 8 nucleotides line up with TRBD1. Germline lookup yields CDR1 LNHDA and CDR2 SQIVND (reference sequence). This CDR3 comprises 14 residues. With V trimmed by 5 bases and J by 4 bases, 7 bases remained unmatched. In DNA, the CDR3 is TGTGCCAGTAGTGCCGGACAGGGCACGTACGAGCAGTACTTC. It codes for CASSAGQGTYEQYF.

The chain uses TRBV11-2 and TRBJ2-7; no firm D call. Trimming cost V 5 bases and J 3 bases, with 8 bases left between them. This CDR3 spans 12 amino acids. Germline V lookup: CDR1 SGHAT, CDR2 FQNNGV. DNA of the CDR3: TGTGCCAGCAGCCTTGAGGACTACGAGCAGTACTTC. Translation: CASSLEDYEQYF.

The chain uses TRBV28 and TRBJ1-6, with 7 nucleotides matching TRBD1. Germline CDR1 and CDR2: MDHEN and SYDVKM. CDR3 length: 16 amino acids. The trim removed 4 bases at V and 6 bases at J, leaving 9 bases unmatched. CDR3 bases: TGTGCCAGCAGTTCGGGGACAGAGAGAATTAATTCACCCCTCCACTTT. This translates into CASSSGTERINSPLHF.

The chain recombines TRBV7-9 with TRBJ1-2; D not certain. The CDR3 is 13 residues long. Germline values: CDR1 SEHNR, CDR2 FQNEAQ (reference sequence). Trimming cost V 5 bases and J 8 bases, with 15 bases left between them. The CDR3 nucleotides are TGTGCCAGCAGCCCCGAGGGCCAAGGGGGCTACACCTTC. Its protein product is CASSPEGQGGYTF.

The chain couples TRBV7-2 to TRBJ2-2; tentatively, D is TRBD2 (6 bases). This CDR3 has 13 residues. Trimming took off 4 bases at V and 9 bases at J, with 12 bases between the two ends. The germline V gene encodes CDR1 SGHTA and CDR2 FQGNSA. The CDR3 DNA reads as TGTGCCAGCAGCTCCCGCGGGGCGAGGGAGCTGTTTTTT. Encoded protein: CASSSRGARELFF.